This TCR beta chain stems from a study of OX40 agonist ivuxolimab in advanced cancers. Study overall: Ivuxolimab was delivered to patients intravenously every 2 weeks at doses spanning 0.01 to 10 mg/kg.

Some clones are missing from TCRdb's copy, which holds only in-frame ones; the method was immunoSEQ multiplex PCR. The table includes just under 75,000 clones, approximately 92% detected once. Overall study results and limits: Expanded clones were, on average, more numerous among CD8+ T cells than CD4+. People who partly responded at 0.1-3.0 mg/kg had some of the least clonal expansion seen. Within 6 weeks, CD4+ and CD8+ blood T cells expanded clonally at 0.1 to 3.0 mg/kg.

This CDR3 contains 13 residues. Trimming took 4 bases from V and 7 from J; bases not matched to a gene: 10. Looked up from germline, CDR1 is SQVTM and CDR2 is ANQGSEA. About this clone: As yet, its antigen is unknown.

The specimen comprised CD4+ or CD8+ T cells sorted from blood, sampled in a trial of the OX40 agonist ivuxolimab. The chain has TRBV29-1 and TRBJ2-7, with TRBD2 identical over 7 bases. The receptor was derived from an adult with an advanced solid tumor such as melanoma, head and neck, liver or kidney cancer. The CDR3 region is CSVVAGVLGEQYF. The CDR3 DNA is TGCAGCGTTGTTGCGGGAGTGCTGGGAGAGCAGTACTTC.